This T cell receptor (beta chain) was profiled in a study of T cells after yellow fever vaccination. Turning to the study itself: The SMART-Seq v4 Ultra Low Input method served to prepare the low-cell-number fractions. General observations from the study: A weaker but faster secondary response was observed, peaking on day 5 versus 15. From the bulk population, abundant clonotypes could contaminate and appear within FACS-sorted repertoires.

TCRdb fed the 5' RACE reads into MiXCR, producing one record per CDR3 protein. The sample yields some 340,000 distinct CDR3 sequences, 4.1% seen once. Trimming left V 1 base short and J 5 bases short, with 10 bases between. From germline, CDR1 is SGHDT and CDR2 YYEEEE. This CDR3 has 13 amino acids. This clonotype was counted ten times or more. The antigen remains undetermined. The chain joins TRBV5-6 to TRBJ2-7, with D possibly TRBD1 on 6 matching bases. The source of this sequence is a man aged 18 to 30 who received the YFV17D yellow fever vaccine. Specimen: PBMCs, collected 5 days after the yellow fever booster vaccination. The CDR3 DNA reads TGTGCCAGCAGCTTGAGTAGGGGGAACGAGCAGTACGTC. Residues: CASSLSRGNEQYV.